The 21 T cell receptor beta chains below all came from one sample that was sequenced in a study of vaccination and CD4 T cells after COVID-19. Treatment here: roughly nine-day PBMC culture with coronavirus spike peptide pools or control peptides (ViraFEST assay). Their cognate antigens are unknown. At the Johns Hopkins FTIC core, DNA taken from cultured CD4+ T cells was sequenced by way of the Oncomine TCR Beta short-read assay. TCRdb re-analysed the PCR reads in MiXCR, keeping a single row per CDR3 protein. The repertoire holds about 5,200 distinct CDR3 sequences, 25% seen once, with around 24% in the top ten. The sequencing here drew on CD4+ T cells from blood, cultured in vitro, taken after SARS-CoV-2 vaccination. The receptors derive from a human donor who had recovered from COVID-19.

The chain joins TRBV19 to TRBJ1-6; 7 bases are a match to TRBD1. This CDR3 contains 13 residues. The junction had 2 bases not matched to a gene; V was cut back by 5 bases and J by 7 bases. Germline assignment: CDR1 LNHDA and CDR2 SQIVND (reference sequence). CDR3 protein: CASSQGQNSPLHF. CDR3 in DNA: TGTGCCAGTAGTCAGGGACAGAATTCACCCCTCCACTTT.

The rearrangement links TRBV7-9 to TRBJ2-1; TRBD2 matches at 11 bases. This CDR3 comprises 18 residues. With V trimmed by 5 bases and J by 7 bases, 16 bases remained unmatched. The V gene's germline CDR1 is SEHNR and CDR2 FQNEAQ (reference sequence). The chain's CDR3 is CASSPPPRLAGNRNEQFF. In nucleotides, the CDR3 is TGTGCCAGCAGCCCCCCCCCCAGACTAGCGGGAAACAGGAATGAGCAGTTCTTC.

A single count supports this clonotype. The CDR3 is CASAPGGNTEAFF. As DNA, the CDR3 is TGTGCCAGTGCCCCAGGGGGGAACACTGAAGCTTTCTTT. This chain uses TRBV19 with TRBJ1-1; 7 positions match TRBD1. CDR1 is LNHDA, CDR2 SQIVND, per germline (reference sequence). V lost 8 bases to trimming and J lost 1 base; unmatched junction nucleotides: 4. The CDR3 contains 13 residues.

Within the sample, this clonotype is medium-sized. This rearrangement joins TRBV7-2 to TRBJ1-1; no clear D gene. CDR1 SGHTA and CDR2 FQGNSA come from the germline V gene. This CDR3 is 14 amino acids long. V gave up 0 bases and J gave up 1 base, with 6 bases separating them. The CDR3 nucleotides are TGTGCCAGCAGCTTAGCTGGCGGGAACACTGAAGCTTTCTTT. Translated, it gives CASSLAGGNTEAFF.

This clonotype is classed as medium-sized. V gene TRBV7-9 combines with J gene TRBJ1-5; 8 bases are shared with TRBD1. Germline V gives CDR1 SEHNR, CDR2 FQNEAQ (reference sequence). With 5 bases clipped from V and 2 bases from J, the junction kept 5 bases outside the gene matches. The CDR3 consists of 15 residues. The CDR3 region has the DNA TGTGCCAGCAGCCGGGGACAGGCGGGCAATCAGCCCCAGCATTTT. This gives the protein CASSRGQAGNQPQHF.

In this sample, this clonotype turned up a few times. This rearrangement joins TRBV5-4 to TRBJ2-5; TRBD2 matches at 8 bases. V shed 2 bases, J shed 5 bases, and the junction held 8 bases outside the gene matches. Germline CDR1 SGHNT, CDR2 YYREEE (reference sequence). The CDR3 runs 15 residues. CDR3 sequence (DNA): TGTGCCAGCAGCTTAACTAGCGGAGATTGGGAGACCCAGTACTTC. Encoded protein: CASSLTSGDWETQYF.

The chain has TRBV20-1 and TRBJ1-1; no reliable D call. CDR1 DFQATT and CDR2 SNEGSKA come from the germline V gene (reference sequence). The CDR3 sequence is 16 residues long. V was cut by 0 bases and J by 0 bases, with 14 bases left in between. This chain's CDR3 is CSARDLSRALNTEAFF. In DNA form, the CDR3 reads TGCAGTGCTAGAGATCTTTCCCGGGCTTTGAACACTGAAGCTTTCTTT.

The chain joins TRBV4-1 to TRBJ2-2, with D tentatively TRBD2 (5 bases). The V end lost 2 bases, the J end lost 1 base, and 11 bases lay between the germline ends. Germline V gene sequence: CDR1 MGHRA, CDR2 YSYEKL. This CDR3 is 16 amino acids long. For the CDR3, the DNA is TGCGCCAGCAGCCAACCACGGGCGGGGAACACCGGGGAGCTGTTTTTT. Protein product: CASSQPRAGNTGELFF.

This clonotype is deemed medium-sized. This chain connects TRBV15 to TRBJ1-5, with 7 bases aligning to TRBD1. CDR1 is LNHNV, CDR2 YYDKDF, per germline (reference sequence). CDR3 length equals 15 residues. V trimming: 1 base; J trimming: 4 bases; junction bases outside the gene matches: 4. CDR3 region: CATSRAQGRNQPQHF. The CDR3 nucleotides are TGTGCCACCAGCAGAGCACAGGGGAGGAATCAGCCCCAGCATTTT.

This clonotype was observed a few times. This rearrangement joins TRBV4-1 to TRBJ1-6; D might be TRBD1 (5 bases). V lost 1 base, J lost 3 bases, and 10 bases lay in between. The CDR3 is 16 amino acids. CDR1 is MGHRA, CDR2 YSYEKL, per germline. The CDR3 DNA follows: TGCGCCAGCAGCCAAGGGGGGAGGGACTATAATTCACCCCTCCACTTT. This codes for CASSQGGRDYNSPLHF.

The V and J genes are TRBV2 and TRBJ1-5; the match to TRBD1 covers 8 bases. The V gene's germline CDR1 is SNHLY and CDR2 FYNNEI. This CDR3 region has 14 residues. The V and J ends lost 4 bases and 6 bases, in that order; junction bases with no gene match: 5. The DNA of the CDR3 is TGTGCCAGCAGTGGCCAGGGGGCCGGTCAGCCCCAGCATTTT. Translation: CASSGQGAGQPQHF.

To note about this clonotype: This may come from a read error, since a much larger clone is one base off. The genes are TRBV7-2 and TRBJ1-5, with no clear D. The CDR3 totals 12 residues. Trimming took off 4 bases at V and 7 bases at J, with 8 bases between the two ends. Germline V gives CDR1 SGHTA, CDR2 FQGNSA. DNA of the CDR3: TGTGCCAGCAGCTCGTCCATGCAGCCCCAGCATTTT. Amino acids: CASSSSMQPQHF.

This clonotype qualifies as medium-sized. The chain carries TRBV6-5 and TRBJ1-5; D possibly corresponds to TRBD1 (5 bases). This CDR3 has 14 amino acids. V gave up 2 bases and J gave up 10 bases, with 15 bases separating them. Germline V lookup: CDR1 MNHEY, CDR2 SVGAGI. The CDR3 reads CASSYQGPSEPQHF. CDR3 coding DNA: TGTGCCAGCAGTTACCAGGGCCCCTCGGAACCCCAGCATTTT.

A few counts support this clonotype. This chain uses TRBV25-1 with TRBJ1-6, with TRBD1 identical over 7 bases. This CDR3 is 16 amino acids long. V trimming: 5 bases; J trimming: 3 bases; junction bases outside the gene matches: 7. CDR1 and CDR2 from the germline V gene are MGHDK and SYGVNS. The DNA for the CDR3 is TGTGCCAGCAGTCAAAAGGGGGCCCGCTATAATTCACCCCTCCACTTT. It is translated as CASSQKGARYNSPLHF.

The rearrangement joins TRBV6-5 to TRBJ2-1; 8 bases match TRBD2. Germline trimming cut 2 bases from V and 7 bases from J; bases unmatched to any gene: 13. Germline V lookup: CDR1 MNHEY, CDR2 SVGAGI. The length of the CDR3 is 17 residues. The DNA of the CDR3 is TGTGCCAGCAGTTACCTCGGGCAAGCGGGAGTACGGAATGAGCAGTTCTTC. It yields the protein CASSYLGQAGVRNEQFF.

The V call is TRBV6-5, the J call TRBJ1-1, with D uncertain. In germline, CDR1 is MNHEY, CDR2 SVGAGI. V gave up 0 bases and J gave up 1 base, with 12 bases separating them. The length of the CDR3 is 16 residues. The CDR3 nucleotides read TGTGCCAGCAGTTACTCGGGAGGGCAGAGGAACACTGAAGCTTTCTTT. This encodes CASSYSGGQRNTEAFF.

The chain combines TRBV4-1 with TRBJ2-5; 13 bases map to TRBD2. Trimming took 2 bases from V and 4 from J; bases not matched to a gene: 10. CDR1 is MGHRA and CDR2 is YSYEKL in the germline V gene. The CDR3 totals 18 residues. The DNA for the CDR3 is TGCGCCAGCAGCCAAACCAACATGGGACTAGCGGGGCGAGAGACCCAGTACTTC. Translation gives CASSQTNMGLAGRETQYF.

This clonotype was found a few times. V is TRBV28 and J is TRBJ1-5; TRBD1 might be the D (5 bases). With 5 bases removed from V and 3 bases from J, the gap between germline ends came to 17 bases. Germline-derived CDR1 and CDR2 are MDHEN and SYDVKM. CDR3 size: 16 residues. CDR3 DNA: TGTGCCAGCAGTCCCCCTGGGGGGATAATCAATCAGCCCCAGCATTTT. Amino acids: CASSPPGGIINQPQHF.

This clonotype is medium-sized. The chain combines TRBV7-9 with TRBJ1-1, with D tentatively TRBD1 (5 bases). V was pared by 4 bases and J by 0 bases, with 9 bases between. The CDR3 runs to 14 residues. Germline CDR1 SEHNR, CDR2 FQNEAQ (reference sequence). The CDR3 DNA reads as TGTGCCAGCAGCTCGGGACGGCTGAACACTGAAGCTTTCTTT. It translates to CASSSGRLNTEAFF.

This clonotype has a handful of counts. This rearrangement joins TRBV24-1 to TRBJ2-3, with D uncertain. There are 14 residues in the CDR3. Germline V gene data show CDR1 as KGHDR and CDR2 as SFDVKD. Trimming left V 0 bases short and J 2 bases short, with 5 bases between. The CDR3 is CATSDLGLTDTQYF. CDR3 DNA: TGTGCCACCAGTGATTTGGGGCTCACAGATACGCAGTATTTT.

V and J are TRBV9 and TRBJ2-5; 11 nucleotides match TRBD2. Trimming at V came to 4 bases and at J to 4 bases, leaving 0 bases not matched to a gene. The CDR3 has 13 residues. CDR1 is SGDLS, CDR2 YYNGEE, per germline. For the CDR3, the DNA is TGTGCCAGCAGCCTAGCGGGGGGAGAGACCCAGTACTTC. Translated, it gives CASSLAGGETQYF.